This T cell receptor beta chain was profiled in a study of regulatory T cells in long-lasting Graves disease. Study results and limitations: Persistent disease was associated with favored TRBV28 usage and with favored use of TRBJ1-2 and TRBJ2-5.

Germline CDR1 reads LGHDT; CDR2 reads YNNKEL (reference sequence). V was pared by 0 bases and J by 3 bases, with 6 bases between. The CDR3 loop spans 15 amino acids. This clonotype was found many times. The antigen is not known. Arm-PCR of CDR3 regions and iRepertoire HTBI primers were the basis on which TCR beta libraries were built. TCRdb itself ran the multiplex PCR reads through MiXCR, one entry per CDR3 protein. The sample carries about 470,000 distinct CDR3 sequences, about a fifth recorded once. The time point is: persistent/refractory GD, antithyroid drugs over 5 years with positive TRAb. The TCR library was made from RNA extracted from PBMCs.

This sequence was found in a female donor with Graves disease. The chain recombines TRBV3-1 with TRBJ1-6; D remains ambiguous. The starting material was peripheral blood mononuclear cells (PBMCs), obtained when the disease was refractory, from a patient treated with antithyroid drugs. The CDR3 nucleotides read TGTGCCAGCAGCCAAGACACGGTCTATAATTCACCCCTCCACTTT. It codes for CASSQDTVYNSPLHF.